These 19 T cell receptor beta chains share one sample of origin, sequenced in a study of T cell responses to AZD1222 COVID-19 vaccine. Data came from immunoSEQ multiplex PCR; TCRdb stores just in-frame clones and leaves some out. The repertoire holds 150,000 to 200,000 clones, with around 88% as singletons. The sample consisted of peripheral blood, taken 28 days after the second AZD1222 dose. The source of these receptors is an adult who received the AZD1222 COVID-19 vaccine.

This clone was detected once. DNA of the CDR3: TGCGCCAGCAGCTTGGGGACGGGGAACACCGGGGAGCTGTTTTTT. Residues: CASSLGTGNTGELFF. The chain uses TRBV5-1 and TRBJ2-2; D not resolved. In germline, CDR1 is SGHRS, CDR2 YFSETQ. Trimming took off 0 bases at V and 1 base at J, with 7 bases between the two ends. The CDR3 contains 15 residues.

V usage is TRBV28 and J usage is TRBJ1-1; 7 positions match TRBD1. This CDR3 is built from 13 residues. With 7 bases clipped from V and 3 bases from J, the junction kept 5 bases outside the gene matches. The V gene's germline CDR1 is MDHEN and CDR2 SYDVKM. The CDR3 DNA follows: TGTGCCAGCAAGACAGGGTCGGACACTGAAGCTTTCTTT. Amino acids: CASKTGSDTEAFF.

The gene calls are TRBV6-6 and TRBJ2-3, with TRBD1 matching 7 bases. The CDR3 contains 17 residues. V trimming: 5 bases; J trimming: 3 bases; junction bases outside the gene matches: 14. Germline CDR1 MNHNY, CDR2 SVGAGI (reference sequence). The CDR3 reads CASSPPNRGLGTDTQYF. In nucleotides, the CDR3 is TGTGCCAGCAGTCCGCCGAACAGGGGTTTGGGAACAGATACGCAGTATTTT.

V and J are TRBV18 and TRBJ2-1, with a weak D call TRBD1 (6 bases). Per germline, CDR1 KGHSH and CDR2 LQKENI. The CDR3 contains 15 residues. Trimming shortened V by 6 bases and J by 5 bases, and 17 bases separated the two germline ends. CDR3 amino acids: CASSLRGDFDNEQFF. The CDR3 coding sequence is TGTGCCAGCTCCCTCAGGGGAGATTTCGACAATGAGCAGTTCTTC.

The chain is built from TRBV6-5 and TRBJ2-7; the D is unclear. CDR3 length: 15 amino acids. Germline CDR1 reads MNHEY; CDR2 reads SVGAGI. V was pared by 2 bases and J by 4 bases, with 15 bases between. In nucleotides, the CDR3 is TGTGCCAGCAGTTACGGCATCCCCCCCTCGTACGAGCAGTACTTC. This gives the protein CASSYGIPPSYEQYF.

V usage is TRBV24-1 and J usage is TRBJ2-1, with unresolved D. CDR3 length: 18 amino acids. Trimming removed 3 bases from V and 1 base from J, with 18 bases in between. From germline, CDR1 is KGHDR and CDR2 SFDVKD. The CDR3 is CATSDKEQPRPSYNEQFF. The CDR3 DNA reads TGTGCCACCAGTGATAAGGAACAGCCCCGTCCATCCTACAATGAGCAGTTCTTC.

This clone was detected only a few times. This chain uses TRBV30 with TRBJ1-6; D possibly corresponds to TRBD1 (5 bases). V was clipped by 3 bases and J by 17 bases, with 11 bases between them. The CDR3 runs 10 residues. Germline assignment: CDR1 GTSNPN and CDR2 SVGIG (reference sequence). CDR3 amino acids: CAWSGTGIHF. The CDR3 coding sequence is TGTGCCTGGAGCGGGACCGGGATCCACTTT.

The J gene is TRBJ2-3, the V gene TRBV5-1; 10 nucleotides match TRBD1. The CDR3 has 16 residues. V was clipped by 2 bases and J by 4 bases; unmatched bases: 7. Germline V gives CDR1 SGHRS, CDR2 YFSETQ. For the CDR3, the DNA is TGCGCCAGCAGCTTCGGACAGGGGGGTCGAGCAGATACGCAGTATTTT. It codes for CASSFGQGGRADTQYF.

The chain recombines TRBV30 with TRBJ2-2; D possibly corresponds to TRBD1 (6 bases). Between the trimmed V and J ends, which lost 2 bases and 6 bases, there was a span of 10 bases. Germline CDR1 GTSNPN, CDR2 SVGIG (reference sequence). The CDR3 totals 13 residues. The CDR3 DNA reads as TGTGCCTGGAGTATTGGACAGCCCGGGGAGCTGTTTTTT. Translated, it gives CAWSIGQPGELFF. Combining the CDR3 with reference TRBV30 and TRBJ2-2 gives the whole variable domain SQTIHQWPATLVQPVGSPLSLECTVEGTSNPNLYWYRQAAGRGLQLLFYSVGIGQISSEVPQNLSASRPQDRQFILSSKKLLLSDSGFYLCAWSIGQPGELFFGEGSRLTVL.

The chain joins TRBV6-5 to TRBJ2-5, with TRBD1 identical over 8 bases. Germline lookup yields CDR1 MNHEY and CDR2 SVGAGI. The CDR3 consists of 14 residues. V lost 2 bases to trimming and J lost 5 bases; unmatched junction nucleotides: 4. CDR3 loop: CASSYQGAGETQYF. The CDR3 coding sequence is TGTGCCAGCAGTTACCAGGGGGCGGGTGAGACCCAGTACTTC.

V gene TRBV29-1 combines with J gene TRBJ2-7, with TRBD2 matching 10 bases. The CDR3 has 12 residues. The germline CDR1 and CDR2 sequences are SQVTM and ANQGSEA. V lost 4 bases and J lost 3; bases outside the gene matches: 0. CDR3 DNA: TGCAGCGTTGCTAGCGGGGGCTACGAGCAGTACTTC. This sequence encodes CSVASGGYEQYF.

The rearrangement joins TRBV5-1 to TRBJ1-4; D call uncertain. Germline lookup yields CDR1 SGHRS and CDR2 YFSETQ. The CDR3 runs to 12 residues. Trimming took 5 bases from V and 2 from J, leaving 4 bases between them. CDR3 in DNA: TGCGCCAGCAGGGCGACTAATGAAAAACTGTTTTTT. Its translation is CASRATNEKLFF.

This rearrangement joins TRBV19 to TRBJ1-1; D is unclear. CDR3 length: 14 residues. Germline V lookup: CDR1 LNHDA, CDR2 SQIVND (reference sequence). V lost 1 base, J lost 2 bases, and 8 bases lay in between. The CDR3 protein is CASSIAGPNTEAFF. CDR3 DNA: TGTGCCAGTAGTATAGCAGGTCCTAACACTGAAGCTTTCTTT.

The chain combines TRBV7-6 with TRBJ2-6; 10 nucleotides line up with TRBD1. The ends lost 5 bases at V and 3 bases at J; junction bases unmatched: 7. CDR1 and CDR2 (germline): SGHVS, FNYEAQ. CDR3 size: 17 residues. CDR3 amino acids: CASSPQTGGNGANVLTF. The DNA of the CDR3 is TGTGCCAGCAGCCCCCAGACAGGGGGCAATGGGGCCAACGTCCTGACTTTC.

The chain combines TRBV19 with TRBJ1-1; D is unresolved. The CDR3 extends over 14 amino acids. Germline V CDR1 and CDR2: LNHDA, SQIVND (reference sequence). V was pared by 3 bases and J by 2 bases, with 10 bases between. The CDR3 region is CASSMGRLNTEAFF. The CDR3 coding sequence is TGTGCCAGTAGTATGGGCCGGTTAAACACTGAAGCTTTCTTT.

This chain joins TRBV2 and TRBJ2-1; 7 positions agree with TRBD1. This CDR3 region has 13 residues. CDR1 is SNHLY and CDR2 is FYNNEI in the germline V gene. With 7 bases clipped from V and 9 bases from J, the junction kept 9 bases outside the gene matches. The CDR3 reads CASTRDRSGEQFF. The DNA of the CDR3 is TGTGCCAGCACGAGGGACAGATCGGGTGAGCAGTTCTTC. Combining the CDR3 with reference TRBV2 and TRBJ2-1 gives the whole variable domain EPEVTQTPSHQVTQMGQEVILRCVPISNHLYFYWYRQILGQKVEFLVSFYNNEISEKSEIFDDQFSVERPDGSNFTLKIRSTKLEDSAMYFCASTRDRSGEQFFGPGTRLTVL.

V gene TRBV6-5 combines with J gene TRBJ2-1; D might be TRBD2 (6 bases). V lost 6 bases and J 6 bases, leaving 18 bases between the germline ends. CDR3 length: 15 amino acids. Germline V gene lookup returns CDR1 MNHEY and CDR2 SVGAGI. The CDR3 region has the DNA TGTGCCAGCAGCGACCGGGGACTTAAACGCAATGAGCAGTTCTTC. Protein: CASSDRGLKRNEQFF.

J is TRBJ1-5 and V is TRBV9; tentative D call: TRBD1 (5 bases). This CDR3 region has 14 residues. Trimming took 1 base from V and 5 from J, leaving 10 bases between them. Per the germline V gene, CDR1 is SGDLS and CDR2 is YYNGEE. The DNA for the CDR3 is TGTGCCAGCAGCGTAAGTGGGGCCGATCAGCCCCAGCATTTT. Amino acids: CASSVSGADQPQHF.

The chain uses TRBV3-1 (or the pseudogene TRBV3-2) and TRBJ2-5; D is ambiguous. Germline V gene sequence: CDR1 LGHDT, CDR2 YNNKEL (reference sequence). The CDR3 sequence is 13 residues long. V lost 4 bases and J lost 4, with 10 bases in between. The DNA for the CDR3 is TGTGCCAGCAGCCCCTCTATAGGAGAGACCCAGTACTTC. It specifies CASSPSIGETQYF.